One and the same sample provided the 28 T cell receptor beta chains below, sequenced in a study of control samples from healthy donors and cancer patients. Clones were sequenced by immunoSEQ multiplex PCR, and TCRdb holds only the in-frame ones, with some missing. Of fewer than 40,000 clones in the sample, over 85% were seen once. Sequencing was performed on PBMCs. The origin of the receptors is a man in his forties or fifties with colorectal cancer.

The chain links TRBV28 to TRBJ2-3, with a weak D call TRBD2 (5 bases). The CDR3 is 14 amino acids. Deletions cut 3 bases from V and 1 base from J, with 8 bases between. Germline V gene lookup returns CDR1 MDHEN and CDR2 SYDVKM. This CDR3 reads CASSLERGTDTQYF. In DNA, the CDR3 is TGTGCCAGCAGTTTGGAGAGGGGCACAGATACGCAGTATTTT.

CDR3: CASGLASLNTEAFF. In DNA form, the CDR3 reads TGTGCTAGTGGTTTGGCCAGCTTGAACACTGAAGCTTTCTTT. The rearrangement joins TRBV12-5 to TRBJ1-1; D not certain. Per germline, CDR1 LGHNT and CDR2 FRNRAP. The length of the CDR3 is 14 residues. Trimming took 1 base from V and 0 from J, leaving 6 bases between them.

This clone was found once. V usage is TRBV5-6 and J usage is TRBJ1-1, with 7 positions matching TRBD1. V dropped 5 bases and J dropped 1; count of bases not matched to a gene: 11. CDR3 length: 16 residues. Germline V gene data show CDR1 as SGHDT and CDR2 as YYEEEE. The CDR3, as DNA: TGTGCCAGCAGTTTTCGGGGGACAGCTAAGAACACTGAAGCTTTCTTT. It yields the protein CASSFRGTAKNTEAFF.

This clone showed up just a few times. The rearrangement joins TRBV7-2 to TRBJ2-7, with 9 bases that match TRBD1. V dropped 5 bases and J dropped 6; count of bases not matched to a gene: 5. CDR3 length equals 13 residues. Germline loops: CDR1 SGHTA, CDR2 FQGNSA. The CDR3 region is CASSPRTGAEQYF. CDR3 DNA: TGTGCCAGCAGCCCTCGGACAGGGGCCGAGCAGTACTTC.

J is TRBJ1-2 and V is TRBV12-3 or TRBV12-4; D not resolved. Trimming removed 1 base at V and 2 bases at J, with 5 bases between. The length of the CDR3 is 13 residues. CDR3 residues: CASSLDKNYGYTF. CDR3 nucleotide sequence: TGTGCCAGCAGTTTAGACAAGAACTATGGCTACACCTTC.

This chain joins TRBV6-5 and TRBJ2-7; TRBD1 agrees at 7 bases. V shed 0 bases and J 0 bases; nucleotides not matched to a gene: 5. Germline CDR1 and CDR2: MNHEY and SVGAGI. The CDR3 length is 16 residues. CDR3 region: CASSYSGAGGSYEQYF. CDR3 DNA: TGTGCCAGCAGTTACTCGGGCGCAGGGGGCTCCTACGAGCAGTACTTC.

The rearrangement joins TRBV5-4 to TRBJ2-2; D unresolved. V was pared by 2 bases and J by 4 bases, with 6 bases between. The CDR3 spans 13 residues. Germline V lookup: CDR1 SGHNT, CDR2 YYREEE (reference sequence). The CDR3, as DNA: TGTGCCAGCAGCTTCAAGGGCACCGGGGAGCTGTTTTTT. Protein product: CASSFKGTGELFF.

The chain joins TRBV11-3 to TRBJ2-5, with D hard to call. This CDR3 comprises 12 residues. CDR1 and CDR2 from the germline V gene are SGHNT and YENEEA. V was shortened by 5 bases and J by 3 bases, with 7 bases between the two germline ends. CDR3 sequence: CASSGGEETQYF. CDR3 DNA: TGTGCCAGCAGCGGTGGCGAAGAGACCCAGTACTTC. Full variable domain (rest looked up from reference TRBV11-3 and TRBJ2-5): EAGVVQSPRYKIIEKKQPVAFWCNPISGHNTLYWYLQNLGQGPELLIRYENEEAVDDSQLPKDRFSAERLKGVDSTLKIQPAELGDSAVYLCASSGGEETQYFGPGTRLLVL.

This clone occurred once. The rearrangement links TRBV2 to TRBJ1-5; TRBD1 agrees at 7 bases. V gave up 7 bases and J gave up 4 bases; unmatched junction bases: 16. The CDR3 spans 17 residues. The V gene's germline CDR1 is SNHLY and CDR2 FYNNEI. The CDR3 sequence: CASTRLGQGGKNQPQHF. The CDR3 DNA reads as TGTGCCAGCACCAGGCTGGGCCAGGGGGGAAAAAATCAGCCCCAGCATTTT.

The chain combines TRBV10-1 with TRBJ2-7; D unresolved. There are 11 residues in the CDR3. V was pared by 8 bases and J by 1 base, with 6 bases between. CDR1 is WNHNN and CDR2 is SYGVQD in the germline V gene (reference sequence). This chain's CDR3 is CASGNSYEQYF. CDR3 bases: TGCGCCAGCGGTAATTCCTACGAGCAGTACTTC.

The genes are TRBV6-2 or TRBV6-3 and TRBJ1-4; no clear D gene. The germline V and J ends were trimmed by 2 bases and 8 bases, with 9 bases remaining between them. This CDR3 is 13 amino acids long. From germline, CDR1 is MNHEY and CDR2 SVGEGT. In DNA, the CDR3 is TGTGCCAGCAGTTACGTTTTGAGGGAAAAACTGTTTTTT. Amino acids: CASSYVLREKLFF.

This sequence joins TRBV7-2 and TRBJ1-5; D ambiguous. The CDR3 totals 15 residues. The germline V and J ends were trimmed by 1 base and 6 bases, with 13 bases remaining between them. CDR1 and CDR2 (germline): SGHTA, FQGNSA. CDR3: CASSLVGGSGQPQHF. Here the CDR3 DNA reads TGTGCCAGCAGCTTAGTAGGTGGGAGTGGTCAGCCCCAGCATTTT.

This chain uses TRBV5-1 with TRBJ1-2, with TRBD1 matching over 8 bases. The CDR3 loop spans 13 amino acids. J gave up 5 bases and V 3 bases, and 3 bases lay outside the gene matches. Germline CDR1 is SGHRS and CDR2 is YFSETQ. The CDR3 here is CASSSGGTYGYTF. CDR3 bases: TGCGCCAGCAGCTCAGGGGGCACATATGGCTACACCTTC.

The chain couples TRBV2 to TRBJ2-1; D remains unclear. Germline V gene lookup returns CDR1 SNHLY and CDR2 FYNNEI. This CDR3 is built from 14 residues. V lost 11 bases and J lost 5, with 19 bases in between. In nucleotides, the CDR3 is TGTGCCTCCTACCTGGACGGACGAAACAATGAGCAGTTCTTC. Translation gives CASYLDGRNNEQFF.

This clone has more than one count but fewer than ten. The genes are TRBV5-1 and TRBJ2-5; 7 nucleotides line up with TRBD1. The CDR3 covers 16 residues. After removal of 4 bases from V and 2 bases from J, the junction contained 11 bases not matched to a gene. CDR1 is SGHRS and CDR2 is YFSETQ in the germline V gene. The CDR3 sequence is CASSPLGGSMQETQYF. The CDR3 DNA reads TGCGCCAGCAGCCCCTTAGGGGGCAGCATGCAAGAGACCCAGTACTTC.

This clone was observed a single time. The chain uses TRBV19 and TRBJ2-7, with D perhaps matching TRBD1 (6 bases). CDR1 LNHDA and CDR2 SQIVND come from the germline V gene (reference sequence). The CDR3 has 14 residues. V dropped 6 bases and J dropped 6 bases, with 18 bases sitting between them. The CDR3 protein is CASSQQGSSFEQYF. CDR3 in DNA: TGTGCCAGTAGCCAACAGGGCTCTAGCTTCGAGCAGTACTTC.

This clone was counted once. V usage is TRBV5-6 and J usage is TRBJ2-7; unclear D gene. The CDR3 covers 14 residues. CDR1 is SGHDT, CDR2 YYEEEE, per germline. V dropped 3 bases and J dropped 2 bases, with 12 bases sitting between them. CDR3 sequence: CASSSLAQTYEQYF. CDR3 bases: TGTGCCAGCAGCTCACTCGCGCAGACCTACGAGCAGTACTTC.

This chain joins TRBV6-6 and TRBJ2-7, with 9 bases that match TRBD2. This CDR3 has 16 amino acids. The germline V gene has CDR1 MNHNY and CDR2 SVGAGI (reference sequence). V was clipped by 7 bases and J by 1 base; unmatched bases: 11. The CDR3 spells CASTTQGSGGSYEQYF. CDR3 DNA sequence: TGTGCCAGCACTACACAGGGAAGCGGGGGGTCCTACGAGCAGTACTTC.

The genes are TRBV19 and TRBJ2-3, with D uncertain. Trimming removed 6 bases at V and 1 base at J, with 14 bases between. This CDR3 region has 15 residues. Germline CDR1 LNHDA, CDR2 SQIVND (reference sequence). CDR3 coding DNA: TGTGCCAGTAGCTCCCGGGCTGGGGGCACAGATACGCAGTATTTT. Translated, it gives CASSSRAGGTDTQYF. Based on the CDR3 plus reference TRBV19 and TRBJ2-3, the full variable domain is DGGITQSPKYLFRKEGQNVTLSCEQNLNHDAMYWYRQDPGQGLRLIYYSQIVNDFQKGDIAEGYSVSREKKESFPLTVTSAQKNPTAFYLCASSSRAGGTDTQYFGPGTRLTVL.

The V and J genes are TRBV5-1 and TRBJ2-2; D is undetermined. Germline CDR1 and CDR2: SGHRS and YFSETQ. The CDR3 is 14 residues long. V was pared by 0 bases and J by 2 bases, with 5 bases between. The CDR3 spells CASSLGHNTGELFF. DNA for the CDR3: TGCGCCAGCAGCTTGGGACACAACACCGGGGAGCTGTTTTTT.

V and J are TRBV4-2 and TRBJ2-7, with 9 bases fitting TRBD1. V shed 6 bases, J shed 3 bases, and the junction held 3 bases outside the gene matches. The CDR3 extends over 13 amino acids. CDR1 is LGHNA, CDR2 YNFKEQ, per germline. CDR3 residues: CASRGQGVYEQYF. The DNA of the CDR3 is TGTGCCAGCAGGGGACAGGGAGTCTACGAGCAGTACTTC.

This sequence joins TRBV10-2 and TRBJ2-2; TRBD2 might be the D (6 bases). V gave up 0 bases and J gave up 2 bases, with 13 bases separating them. The V gene's germline CDR1 is WSHSY and CDR2 SAAADI. The CDR3 length is 17 residues. The CDR3 loop is CASSESGTQINTGELFF. The CDR3 nucleotides read TGCGCCAGCAGTGAGTCCGGGACTCAAATCAACACCGGGGAGCTGTTTTTT.

The CDR3 protein is CASSPVAPPNTEAFF. CDR3 coding DNA: TGTGCCAGCTCACCTGTAGCACCCCCGAACACTGAAGCTTTCTTT. This rearrangement joins TRBV18 to TRBJ1-1; the D is unclear. V was cut by 3 bases and J by 1 base, with 12 bases left in between. Per germline, CDR1 KGHSH and CDR2 LQKENI. The CDR3 length is 15 residues. Looking up the rest from reference TRBV18 and TRBJ1-1 gives the full variable domain: NAGVMQNPRHLVRRRGQEARLRCSPMKGHSHVYWYRQLPEEGLKFMVYLQKENIIDESGMPKERFSAEFPKEGPSILRIQQVVRGDSAAYFCASSPVAPPNTEAFFGQGTRLTVV.

The gene calls are TRBV9 and TRBJ1-6; D is possibly TRBD1 (6 bases). V was pared by 0 bases and J by 0 bases, with 16 bases between. Germline-derived CDR1 and CDR2 are SGDLS and YYNGEE. This CDR3 region has 19 residues. The chain's CDR3 is CASSVGGGRGSSYNSPLHF. The CDR3 DNA reads as TGTGCCAGCAGCGTAGGTGGAGGGAGGGGGAGCTCCTATAATTCACCCCTCCACTTT.

This clone was seen just once. CDR3 amino acids: CSASLAGGNNEQFF. CDR3 bases: TGCAGTGCTAGTTTAGCGGGGGGTAACAATGAGCAGTTCTTC. The chain is built from TRBV20-1 and TRBJ2-1, with 10 bases fitting TRBD2. V lost 3 bases and J lost 5; bases outside the gene matches: 4. The CDR3 has 14 residues. CDR1 DFQATT and CDR2 SNEGSKA come from the germline V gene (reference sequence).

The chain carries TRBV10-3 and TRBJ1-2; the match to TRBD1 covers 10 bases. V dropped 2 bases and J dropped 7; count of bases not matched to a gene: 10. Germline CDR1 is ENHRY and CDR2 is SYGVKD. The CDR3 totals 16 residues. The CDR3 loop reads CAISEPAMGTGVGYTF. In DNA form, the CDR3 reads TGTGCCATCAGTGAGCCAGCCATGGGGACAGGGGTTGGCTACACCTTC.

The gene calls are TRBV5-4 and TRBJ1-6; the match to TRBD1 covers 7 bases. CDR1 and CDR2 (germline): SGHNT, YYREEE (reference sequence). The CDR3 covers 16 residues. Unmatched junction bases numbered 14, after V lost 5 bases and J lost 9 bases. The CDR3 protein is CASSSSQGVLSSPLHF. Written as DNA, the CDR3 is TGTGCCAGCAGTTCCTCCCAGGGGGTATTGAGTTCACCCCTCCACTTT. The variable domain in full, with the rest retrieved from reference TRBV5-4 and TRBJ1-6, is ETGVTQSPTHLIKTRGQQVTLRCSSQSGHNTVSWYQQALGQGPQFIFQYYREEENGRGNFPPRFSGLQFPNYSSELNVNALELDDSALYLCASSSSQGVLSSPLHFGNGTRLTVT.

This sequence joins TRBV5-1 and TRBJ1-4, with 10 bases aligning to TRBD1. V shed 3 bases and J 8 bases; nucleotides not matched to a gene: 4. The CDR3 loop spans 14 amino acids. Germline V gives CDR1 SGHRS, CDR2 YFSETQ. CDR3 region: CASSSGTGEEKLFF. DNA for the CDR3: TGCGCCAGCAGCTCCGGGACAGGGGAAGAAAAACTGTTTTTT.